The clone carrying this TCR beta chain showed up many times. What it binds is unknown. Trimming removed 5 bases from V and 2 bases from J, with 20 bases in between. This CDR3 comprises 17 residues. Germline V gene lookup returns CDR1 SGHTA and CDR2 FQGNSA. This sample stems from a study of CD8 T cells in ankylosing spondylitis. Study observations and caveats: The clones that were linked to disease were reported to be significantly enriched in matched synovial fluid samples from ankylosing spondylitis patients.

Using quantitative 5'-RACE with molecular barcodes, the authors made TCR beta libraries. TCRdb reprocessed the 5' RACE reads via MiXCR and lists one record per CDR3 protein. This sample has approximately 250,000 distinct CDR3 sequences; 20% to 30% occur once, and the top ten carry less than 0.75%. The sequenced sample consisted of blood, either unsorted or a sorted T cell fraction (not recorded which). The chain recombines TRBV7-2 with TRBJ2-3, with D perhaps being TRBD1 or TRBD2 (5 bases each). The TCR sequence derives from a male donor with ankylosing spondylitis or in good health (not recorded which). In DNA, the CDR3 is TGTGCCAGCAGCCCGAATGGGGGACCACCTCTCACAGATACGCAGTATTTT. It is translated as CASSPNGGPPLTDTQYF.